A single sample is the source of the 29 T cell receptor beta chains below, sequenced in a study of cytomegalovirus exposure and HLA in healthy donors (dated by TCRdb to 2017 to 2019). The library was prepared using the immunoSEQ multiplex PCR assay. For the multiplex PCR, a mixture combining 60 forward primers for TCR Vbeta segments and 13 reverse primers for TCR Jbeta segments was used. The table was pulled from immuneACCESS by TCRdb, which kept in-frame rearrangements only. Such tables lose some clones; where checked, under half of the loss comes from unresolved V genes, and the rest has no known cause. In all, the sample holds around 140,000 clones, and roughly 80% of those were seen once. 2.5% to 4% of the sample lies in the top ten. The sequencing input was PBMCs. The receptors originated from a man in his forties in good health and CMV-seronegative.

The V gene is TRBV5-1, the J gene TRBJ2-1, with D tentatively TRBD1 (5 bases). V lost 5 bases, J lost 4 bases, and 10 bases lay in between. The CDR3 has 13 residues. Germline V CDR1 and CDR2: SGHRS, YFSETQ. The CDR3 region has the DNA TGCGCCAGCAGAGACAGCCTTTACAATGAGCAGTTCTTC. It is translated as CASRDSLYNEQFF.

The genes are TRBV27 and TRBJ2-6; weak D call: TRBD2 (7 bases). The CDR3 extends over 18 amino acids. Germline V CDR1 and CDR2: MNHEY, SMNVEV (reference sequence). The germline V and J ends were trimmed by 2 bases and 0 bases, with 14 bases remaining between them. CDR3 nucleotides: TGTGCCAGCAGTTTAATCCAGGGAGGGGGCTCTGGGGCCAACGTCCTGACTTTC. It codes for CASSLIQGGGSGANVLTF.

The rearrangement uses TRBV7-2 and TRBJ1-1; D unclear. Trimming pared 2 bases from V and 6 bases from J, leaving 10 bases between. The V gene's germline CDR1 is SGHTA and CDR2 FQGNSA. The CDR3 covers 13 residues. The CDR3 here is CASSLFGEAEAFF. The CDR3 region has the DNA TGTGCCAGCAGCTTATTCGGGGAGGCTGAAGCTTTCTTT. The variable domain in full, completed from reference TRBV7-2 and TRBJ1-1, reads GAGVSQSPSNKVTEKGKDVELRCDPISGHTALYWYRQSLGQGLEFLIYFQGNSAPDKSGLPSDRFSAERTGGSVSTLTIQRTQQEDSAVYLCASSLFGEAEAFFGQGTRLTVV.

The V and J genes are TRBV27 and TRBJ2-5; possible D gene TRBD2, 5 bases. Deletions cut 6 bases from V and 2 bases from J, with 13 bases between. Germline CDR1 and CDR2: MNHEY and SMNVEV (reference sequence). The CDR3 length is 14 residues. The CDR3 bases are TGTGCCAGCAGGGGGAGCGGATTACAAGAGACCCAGTACTTC. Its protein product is CASRGSGLQETQYF.

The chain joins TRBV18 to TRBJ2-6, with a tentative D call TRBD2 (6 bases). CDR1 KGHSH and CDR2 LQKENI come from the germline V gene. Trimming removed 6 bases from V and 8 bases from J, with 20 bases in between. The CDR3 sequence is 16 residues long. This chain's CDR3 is CASSPGDGRPTNVLTF. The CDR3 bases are TGTGCCAGCTCGCCGGGGGACGGACGCCCAACCAACGTCCTGACTTTC.

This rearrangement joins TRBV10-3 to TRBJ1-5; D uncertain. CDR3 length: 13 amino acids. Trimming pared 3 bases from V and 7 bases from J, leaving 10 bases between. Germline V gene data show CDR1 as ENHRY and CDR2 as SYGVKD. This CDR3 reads CAISDRGRQPQHF. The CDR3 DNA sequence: TGTGCCATCAGTGATCGAGGAAGGCAGCCCCAGCATTTT.

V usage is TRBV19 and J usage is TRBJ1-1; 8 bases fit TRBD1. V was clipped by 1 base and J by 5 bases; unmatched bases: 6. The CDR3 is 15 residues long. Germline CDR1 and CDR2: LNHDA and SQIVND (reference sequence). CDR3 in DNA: TGTGCCAGTAGTATAGCAGGGGGCGCGCGGACTGAAGCTTTCTTT. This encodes CASSIAGGARTEAFF. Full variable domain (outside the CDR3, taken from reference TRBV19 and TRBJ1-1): DGGITQSPKYLFRKEGQNVTLSCEQNLNHDAMYWYRQDPGQGLRLIYYSQIVNDFQKGDIAEGYSVSREKKESFPLTVTSAQKNPTAFYLCASSIAGGARTEAFFGQGTRLTVV.

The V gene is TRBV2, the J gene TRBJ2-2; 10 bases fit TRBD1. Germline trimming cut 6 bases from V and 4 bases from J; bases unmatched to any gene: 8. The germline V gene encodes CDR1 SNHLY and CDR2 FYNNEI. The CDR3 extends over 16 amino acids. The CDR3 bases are TGTGCCAGCAGAGAACCCCGGGACAGGGGCACCGGGGAGCTGTTTTTT. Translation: CASREPRDRGTGELFF. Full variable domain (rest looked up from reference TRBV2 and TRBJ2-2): EPEVTQTPSHQVTQMGQEVILRCVPISNHLYFYWYRQILGQKVEFLVSFYNNEISEKSEIFDDQFSVERPDGSNFTLKIRSTKLEDSAMYFCASREPRDRGTGELFFGEGSRLTVL.

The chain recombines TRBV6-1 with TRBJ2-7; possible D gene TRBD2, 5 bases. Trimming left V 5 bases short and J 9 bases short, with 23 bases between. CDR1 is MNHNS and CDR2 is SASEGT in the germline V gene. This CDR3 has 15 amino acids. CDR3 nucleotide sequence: TGTGCCAGCAGTTTAGAGGGTTCTTGGGTTTCGGTGCAGTACTTC. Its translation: CASSLEGSWVSVQYF.

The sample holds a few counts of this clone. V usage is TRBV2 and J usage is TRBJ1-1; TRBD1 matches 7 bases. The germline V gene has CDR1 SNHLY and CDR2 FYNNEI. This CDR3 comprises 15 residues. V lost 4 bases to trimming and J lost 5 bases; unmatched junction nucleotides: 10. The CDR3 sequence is CASSVESTGTTEAFF. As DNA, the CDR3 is TGTGCCAGCAGTGTTGAATCGACAGGGACGACTGAAGCTTTCTTT.

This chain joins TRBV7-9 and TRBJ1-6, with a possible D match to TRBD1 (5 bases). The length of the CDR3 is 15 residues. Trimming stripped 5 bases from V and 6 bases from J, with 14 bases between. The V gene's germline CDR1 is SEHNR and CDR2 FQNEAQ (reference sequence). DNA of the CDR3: TGTGCCAGCAGCCCGACGGGGGTGACTAATTCACCCCTCCACTTT. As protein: CASSPTGVTNSPLHF. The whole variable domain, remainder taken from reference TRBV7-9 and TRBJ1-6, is DTGVSQNPRHKITKRGQNVTFRCDPISEHNRLYWYRQTLGQGPEFLTYFQNEAQLEKSRLLSDRFSAERPKGSFSTLEIQRTEQGDSAMYLCASSPTGVTNSPLHFGNGTRLTVT.

Here the CDR3 DNA reads TGTGCCAGCAGCTTGTGGCTAGCGGGGGCCGGGGGACAAGAGACCCAGTACTTC. Residues: CASSLWLAGAGGQETQYF. The chain joins TRBV5-5 to TRBJ2-5, with 10 nucleotides matching TRBD2. Germline CDR1 reads SGHKS; CDR2 reads YYEKEE (reference sequence). Trimming took 1 base from V and 2 from J; bases not matched to a gene: 11. CDR3 length equals 18 residues.

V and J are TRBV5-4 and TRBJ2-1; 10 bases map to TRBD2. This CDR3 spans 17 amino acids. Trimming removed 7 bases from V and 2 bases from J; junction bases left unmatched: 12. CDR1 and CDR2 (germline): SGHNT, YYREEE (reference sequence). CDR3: CASAGVASGGAYNEQFF. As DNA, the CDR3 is TGTGCCAGCGCAGGGGTTGCTAGCGGGGGCGCCTACAATGAGCAGTTCTTC. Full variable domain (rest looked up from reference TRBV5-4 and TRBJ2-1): ETGVTQSPTHLIKTRGQQVTLRCSSQSGHNTVSWYQQALGQGPQFIFQYYREEENGRGNFPPRFSGLQFPNYSSELNVNALELDDSALYLCASAGVASGGAYNEQFFGPGTRLTVL.

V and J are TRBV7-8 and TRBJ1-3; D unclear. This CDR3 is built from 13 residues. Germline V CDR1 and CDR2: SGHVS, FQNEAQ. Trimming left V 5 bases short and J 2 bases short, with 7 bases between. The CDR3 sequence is CASSPRTGNTIYF. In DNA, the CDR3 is TGTGCCAGCAGCCCCAGAACTGGAAACACCATATATTTT.

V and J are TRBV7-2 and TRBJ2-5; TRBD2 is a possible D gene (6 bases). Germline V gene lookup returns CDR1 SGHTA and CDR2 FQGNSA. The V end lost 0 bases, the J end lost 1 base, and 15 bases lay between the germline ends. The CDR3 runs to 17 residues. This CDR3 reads CASSLAGDFYVQETQYF. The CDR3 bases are TGTGCCAGCAGCTTAGCCGGGGACTTCTATGTCCAAGAGACCCAGTACTTC.

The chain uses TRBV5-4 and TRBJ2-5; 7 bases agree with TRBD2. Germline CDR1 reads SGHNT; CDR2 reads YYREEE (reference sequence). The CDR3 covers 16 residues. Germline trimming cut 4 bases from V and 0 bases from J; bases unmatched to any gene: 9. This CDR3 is CASSPGGGPYQETQYF. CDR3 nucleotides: TGTGCCAGCAGCCCGGGAGGAGGGCCGTACCAAGAGACCCAGTACTTC.

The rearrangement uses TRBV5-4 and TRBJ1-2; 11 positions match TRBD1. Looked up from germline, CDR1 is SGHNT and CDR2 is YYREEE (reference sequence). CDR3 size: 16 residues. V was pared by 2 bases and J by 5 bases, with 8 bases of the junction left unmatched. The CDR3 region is CASSFSRTGGWYGYTF. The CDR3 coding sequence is TGTGCCAGCAGCTTTAGCCGGACAGGGGGCTGGTATGGCTACACCTTC.

DNA for the CDR3: TGTGCCAGCAGCTGGGGGGTAGCGAAAAGCACAGATACGCAGTATTTT. Protein: CASSWGVAKSTDTQYF. The V and J genes are TRBV5-5 and TRBJ2-3; tentatively, D is TRBD2 (6 bases). This CDR3 region has 16 residues. Germline V gives CDR1 SGHKS, CDR2 YYEKEE (reference sequence). Between the trimmed V and J ends, which lost 3 bases and 0 bases, there was a span of 14 bases.

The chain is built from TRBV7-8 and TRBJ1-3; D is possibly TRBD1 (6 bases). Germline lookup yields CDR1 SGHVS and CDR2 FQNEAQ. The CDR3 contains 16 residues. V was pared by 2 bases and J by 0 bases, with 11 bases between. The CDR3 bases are TGTGCCAGCAGCTTACAGGGACACCTCTCTGGAAACACCATATATTTT. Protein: CASSLQGHLSGNTIYF.

Written as DNA, the CDR3 is TGCGCCAGCAGCTTGGTCGGGACTAGCGGGCCGTTCTTC. It yields the protein CASSLVGTSGPFF. The V call is TRBV5-1, the J call TRBJ2-1; 12 bases map to TRBD2. The V gene's germline CDR1 is SGHRS and CDR2 YFSETQ. The CDR3 consists of 13 residues. Unmatched junction bases numbered 4, after V lost 0 bases and J lost 15 bases.

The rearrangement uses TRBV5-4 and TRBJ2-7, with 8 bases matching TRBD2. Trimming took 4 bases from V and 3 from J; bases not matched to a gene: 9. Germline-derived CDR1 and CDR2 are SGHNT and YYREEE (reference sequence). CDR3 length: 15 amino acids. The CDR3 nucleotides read TGTGCCAGCAGCGATGTCTCGCGGGGGGTCTACGAGCAGTACTTC. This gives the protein CASSDVSRGVYEQYF.

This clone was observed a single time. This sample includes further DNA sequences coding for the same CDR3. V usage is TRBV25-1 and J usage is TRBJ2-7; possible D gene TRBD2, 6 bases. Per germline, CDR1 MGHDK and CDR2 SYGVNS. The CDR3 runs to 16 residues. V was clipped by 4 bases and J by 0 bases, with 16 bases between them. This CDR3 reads CASSGRAGRSSYEQYF. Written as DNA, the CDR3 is TGTGCCAGCAGTGGGAGGGCAGGACGCAGCTCCTACGAGCAGTACTTC.

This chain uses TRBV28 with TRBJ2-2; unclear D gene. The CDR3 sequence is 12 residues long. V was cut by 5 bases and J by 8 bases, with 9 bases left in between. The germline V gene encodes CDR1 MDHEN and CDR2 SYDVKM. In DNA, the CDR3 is TGTGCCAGCAGTCTCCTAGTTGGGGAGCTGTTTTTT. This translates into CASSLLVGELFF.

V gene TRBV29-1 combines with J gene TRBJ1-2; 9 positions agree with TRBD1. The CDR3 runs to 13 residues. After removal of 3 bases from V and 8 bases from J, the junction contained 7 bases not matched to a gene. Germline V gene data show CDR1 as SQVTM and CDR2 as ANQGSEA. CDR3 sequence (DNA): TGCAGCGTTGACCGGGACAGGGTGTTCGGCTACACCTTC. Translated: CSVDRDRVFGYTF.

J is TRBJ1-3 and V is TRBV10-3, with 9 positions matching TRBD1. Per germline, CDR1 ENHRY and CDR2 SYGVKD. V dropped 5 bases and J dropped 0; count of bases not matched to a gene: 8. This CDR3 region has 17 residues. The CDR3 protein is CAISHTTGGTSGNTIYF. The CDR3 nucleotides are TGTGCCATCAGTCATACGACAGGGGGGACCTCTGGAAACACCATATATTTT.

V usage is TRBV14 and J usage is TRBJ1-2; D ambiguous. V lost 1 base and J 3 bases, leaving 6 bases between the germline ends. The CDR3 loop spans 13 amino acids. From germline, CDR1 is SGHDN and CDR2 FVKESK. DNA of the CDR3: TGTGCCAGCAGCCAAGGAGAGTACTATGGCTACACCTTC. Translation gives CASSQGEYYGYTF.

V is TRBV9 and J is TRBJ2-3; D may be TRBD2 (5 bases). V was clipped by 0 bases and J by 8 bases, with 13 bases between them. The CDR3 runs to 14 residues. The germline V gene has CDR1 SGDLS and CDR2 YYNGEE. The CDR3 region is CASSVEVREGTQYF. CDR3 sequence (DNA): TGTGCCAGCAGCGTAGAGGTCCGAGAGGGTACGCAGTATTTT.

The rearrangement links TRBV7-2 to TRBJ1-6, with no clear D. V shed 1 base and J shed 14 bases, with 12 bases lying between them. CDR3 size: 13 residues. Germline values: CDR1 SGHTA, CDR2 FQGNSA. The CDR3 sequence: CASSLEEARTLHF. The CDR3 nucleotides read TGTGCCAGCAGCTTAGAGGAAGCGAGGACCCTCCACTTT.

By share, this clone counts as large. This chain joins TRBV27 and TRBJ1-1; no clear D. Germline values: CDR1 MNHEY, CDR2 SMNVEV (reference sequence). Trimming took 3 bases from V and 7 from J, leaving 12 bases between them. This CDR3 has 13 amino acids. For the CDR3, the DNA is TGTGCCAGCAGTTTGGGAGTTGCGAATGAAGCTTTCTTT. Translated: CASSLGVANEAFF.